This TCR beta chain was identified in a study of metastatic and nonmetastatic thyroid tumors. Study results and caveats: The reported finding was significantly higher TCR beta diversity in malignant thyroid tumors relative to benign nodules, in blood and tumor.

There were no patients who had received any treatment before thyroid surgery. TCRdb re-called the PCR reads via MiXCR. The sample carries approximately 41,000 clones, around 28% recorded once. Germline trimming cut 3 bases from V and 3 bases from J; bases unmatched to any gene: 3. The CDR3 extends over 15 amino acids. Germline values: CDR1 SGHAT, CDR2 FQDESV (reference sequence). This clone was detected ten times or more. Its antigen remains unknown. This sequence originates from a male donor with papillary thyroid cancer or a benign thyroid nodule (not recorded which). Some clones in this sample may be carry-over from other donors' samples. The chain recombines TRBV11-1 with TRBJ2-3, with 10 bases matching TRBD2. Material: blood. The CDR3 is CASSFASGSTDTQYF. CDR3 nucleotide sequence: TGTGCCAGCAGCTTCGCTAGCGGGAGTACAGATACGCAGTATTTT.